This T cell receptor (beta chain) is drawn from a study of T cell clonotyping in hematopoietic cell transplantation. The time point was: recipient sample about 28 days before transplant, after cytoreduction. Generated by immunoSEQ multiplex PCR, the TCRdb table keeps only in-frame clones and is missing some. This sample has 29,000 or so clones, with 60% to 85% found just once. The germline V gene encodes CDR1 MGHDK and CDR2 SYGVNS. The V end was cut by 8 bases, the J end by 0 bases, with 19 bases between. This CDR3 is built from 16 residues. The specimen was peripheral blood mononuclear cells, collected before stem cell transplant. The chain uses TRBV25-1 and TRBJ1-2; TRBD1 is a possible D gene (6 bases). The sequence came from a woman younger than 45 with chronic myeloid leukemia. Some clones in this sample may be carry-over from other donors' samples. In DNA, the CDR3 is TGTGCCAGCGGTAGCGGCCAGGGGCTAGCTAACTATGGCTACACCTTC. Translated, it gives CASGSGQGLANYGYTF.